The 28 T cell receptor beta chains reported below all come from one sample, sequenced in a study of cytotoxic CD8 clonotypes in ibrutinib-treated CLL. The repertoire was sequenced with immunoSEQ multiplex PCR; TCRdb's copy has only in-frame clones and lacks some. The sample yields 250,000 or so clones, 60% to 75% seen once. The specimen comprised PBMCs, sampled after 24 months of ibrutinib treatment. These receptors came from a human donor with chronic lymphocytic leukemia.

The V gene is TRBV7-3, the J gene TRBJ2-2; D is unclear. The CDR3 runs to 12 residues. Per germline, CDR1 SGHTA and CDR2 FQGTGA. V was shortened by 6 bases and J by 6 bases, with 8 bases between the two germline ends. CDR3 loop: CASRSISGELFF. The CDR3 DNA reads TGTGCCAGCAGGTCAATATCCGGGGAGCTGTTTTTT.

The chain recombines TRBV6-5 with TRBJ2-4; possible D gene TRBD1, 7 bases. The CDR3 is 15 amino acids. Trimming took off 6 bases at V and 3 bases at J, with 15 bases between the two ends. Per the germline V gene, CDR1 is MNHEY and CDR2 is SVGAGI. The CDR3 nucleotides read TGTGCCAGCAGCCGCAGGGGGGATGGCAAAAACATTCAGTACTTC. Translating gives CASSRRGDGKNIQYF.

The V gene is TRBV6-5, the J gene TRBJ1-1; 7 bases align to TRBD1. The CDR3 covers 14 residues. V gave up 6 bases and J gave up 0 bases; unmatched junction bases: 4. CDR1 and CDR2 from the germline V gene are MNHEY and SVGAGI. The CDR3 DNA follows: TGTGCCAGCAGCCGCAGGGGGATGAACACTGAAGCTTTCTTT. Protein: CASSRRGMNTEAFF.

This chain uses TRBV29-1 with TRBJ2-1, with 7 nucleotides matching TRBD1. Losses at the gene ends were 6 bases for V and 4 bases for J; bases not matched to a gene: 12. This CDR3 comprises 15 residues. The V gene's germline CDR1 is SQVTM and CDR2 ANQGSEA. This CDR3 is CSVQRGPQGYNEQFF. Here the CDR3 DNA reads TGCAGCGTCCAGAGGGGACCACAGGGGTACAATGAGCAGTTCTTC.

This chain links TRBV9 with TRBJ2-3, with D perhaps matching TRBD2 (5 bases). Germline-derived CDR1 and CDR2 are SGDLS and YYNGEE. The CDR3 length is 14 residues. The V end was cut by 0 bases, the J end by 4 bases, with 9 bases between. The CDR3 nucleotides read TGTGCCAGCAGCGTAGCGACTACAGCAGATACGCAGTATTTT. Its translation: CASSVATTADTQYF.

Regarding this clone: The DNA is left out, because the CDR3 cannot be placed on it with certainty; the CDR3 is given as TCRdb lists it. This chain connects TRBV28 to TRBJ1-1; no DNA check was done on the table's D call, TRBD1. The CDR3 adds up to 20 amino acids, both ends counted. From germline, CDR1 is MDHEN and CDR2 SYDVKM. The CDR3 sequence is CASSSSTRRDRVAAGTEAFF.

The J gene is TRBJ2-5, the V gene TRBV19; D is unresolved. This CDR3 contains 11 residues. Germline loops: CDR1 LNHDA, CDR2 SQIVND (reference sequence). V was cut by 3 bases and J by 5 bases, with 4 bases left in between. CDR3 sequence (DNA): TGTGCCAGTAGTATGGCGGAGACCCAGTACTTC. Residues: CASSMAETQYF.

This clone was seen just once. This specimen includes other DNA sequences encoding the same CDR3. The chain uses TRBV18 and TRBJ2-5; D may correspond to TRBD1 or TRBD2 (5 bases each). Germline-derived CDR1 and CDR2 are KGHSH and LQKENI. The CDR3 runs to 14 residues. V gave up 3 bases and J gave up 0 bases, with 8 bases separating them. In DNA form, the CDR3 reads TGTGCCAGCTCACCTAGAGGGGACCAAGAGACCCAGTACTTC. Residues: CASSPRGDQETQYF.

The chain has TRBV19 and TRBJ1-2; D is unresolved. V lost 5 bases to trimming and J lost 2 bases, with 12 bases between them. Per germline, CDR1 LNHDA and CDR2 SQIVND (reference sequence). This CDR3 comprises 14 residues. DNA of the CDR3: TGTGCCAGTAGTCGTTTCGGAGGGAACTATGGCTACACCTTC. This codes for CASSRFGGNYGYTF.

The chain is built from TRBV6-6 and TRBJ2-1; a possible D gene is TRBD2 (5 bases). Trimming cost V 7 bases and J 5 bases, with 15 bases left between them. CDR1 and CDR2 from the germline V gene are MNHNY and SVGAGI (reference sequence). This CDR3 region has 14 residues. The CDR3 DNA reads as TGTGCCAGCACAGAGGTGCTCGGGAACAATGAGCAGTTCTTC. This gives the protein CASTEVLGNNEQFF.

A single count supports this clone. This may be a read error, as it is one base from a much larger clone. At the DNA level, this CDR3 is encoded by other sequences in the same sample as well. V is TRBV7-3 and J is TRBJ2-7; D is unresolved. Trimming pared 5 bases from V and 0 bases from J, leaving 2 bases between. Germline assignment: CDR1 SGHTA and CDR2 FQGTGA. This CDR3 comprises 11 residues. The CDR3 sequence is CASSLSYEQYF. DNA of the CDR3: TGTGCCAGCAGCCTCTCCTACGAGCAGTACTTC.

In DNA, the CDR3 is TGTGCCAGCTCACAGAAGCGGGAGCGAACCTACGAGCAGTACTTC. Protein: CASSQKRERTYEQYF. The rearrangement uses TRBV18 and TRBJ2-7; 8 nucleotides line up with TRBD2. The CDR3 extends over 15 amino acids. Germline V gene data show CDR1 as KGHSH and CDR2 as LQKENI. Trimming took 4 bases from V and 2 from J; bases not matched to a gene: 7.

This clone was seen a few times. V usage is TRBV25-1 and J usage is TRBJ1-1; tentative D call: TRBD1 (6 bases). V was clipped by 6 bases and J by 1 base, with 12 bases between them. The CDR3 spans 14 residues. Germline V gene data show CDR1 as MGHDK and CDR2 as SYGVNS. The CDR3 region has the DNA TGTGCCAGCAGCCTCGAGACAGGGAACACTGAAGCTTTCTTT. Translation: CASSLETGNTEAFF.

The chain joins TRBV30 to TRBJ2-4, with 8 bases that match TRBD2. From germline, CDR1 is GTSNPN and CDR2 SVGIG (reference sequence). The CDR3 runs 15 residues. Trimming cost V 3 bases and J 1 base; bases outside gene matches: 5. The CDR3 coding sequence is TGTGCCTGGAGCCTCAGCGGGAGCGCCAAAAACATTCAGTACTTC. It encodes CAWSLSGSAKNIQYF.

The chain recombines TRBV5-1 with TRBJ1-6; 7 bases are shared with TRBD1. This CDR3 spans 15 amino acids. V lost 2 bases and J lost 7; bases outside the gene matches: 6. Per germline, CDR1 SGHRS and CDR2 YFSETQ. The chain's CDR3 is CASSLQGRENSPLHF. The CDR3 DNA reads as TGCGCCAGCAGCTTACAGGGGAGGGAGAATTCACCCCTCCACTTT.

The chain employs TRBV11-2 and TRBJ2-3; TRBD2 is a possible D gene (5 bases). Germline V gene data show CDR1 as SGHAT and CDR2 as FQNNGV. V was shortened by 1 base and J by 0 bases, with 8 bases between the two germline ends. This CDR3 has 15 amino acids. Here the CDR3 DNA reads TGTGCCAGCAGCTTAGGGCGGGCTAGCACAGATACGCAGTATTTT. Its translation is CASSLGRASTDTQYF.

The V and J genes are TRBV9 and TRBJ1-2; D remains ambiguous. Trimming removed 7 bases at V and 6 bases at J, with 7 bases between. CDR1 SGDLS and CDR2 YYNGEE come from the germline V gene. This CDR3 has 10 amino acids. The CDR3 region has the DNA TGTGCCAGCTTTAGAAATGGCTACACCTTC. The encoded protein is CASFRNGYTF. Full variable domain (missing parts from reference TRBV9 and TRBJ1-2): DSGVTQTPKHLITATGQRVTLRCSPRSGDLSVYWYQQSLDQGLQFLIQYYNGEERAKGNILERFSAQQFPDLHSELNLSSLELGDSALYFCASFRNGYTFGSGTRLTVV.

The chain employs TRBV7-2 and TRBJ1-1; a weak D match, TRBD1 (5 bases). Germline V gene data show CDR1 as SGHTA and CDR2 as FQGNSA. The CDR3 consists of 15 residues. Between the trimmed V and J ends, which lost 1 base and 3 bases, there was a span of 12 bases. The CDR3 DNA reads TGTGCCAGCAGCTTAGTTTGGGGGAAGGACACTGAAGCTTTCTTT. The encoded protein is CASSLVWGKDTEAFF. Variable domain in full (rest from reference TRBV7-2 and TRBJ1-1): GAGVSQSPSNKVTEKGKDVELRCDPISGHTALYWYRQSLGQGLEFLIYFQGNSAPDKSGLPSDRFSAERTGGSVSTLTIQRTQQEDSAVYLCASSLVWGKDTEAFFGQGTRLTVV.

The chain recombines TRBV28 with TRBJ1-1, with 7 bases identical to TRBD1. This CDR3 has 15 amino acids. CDR1 is MDHEN, CDR2 SYDVKM, per germline. V gave up 6 bases and J gave up 0 bases; unmatched junction bases: 7. This CDR3 is CASRPPQGLNTEAFF. For the CDR3, the DNA is TGTGCCAGCAGGCCCCCACAGGGGCTGAACACTGAAGCTTTCTTT.

This clone was seen more than once but under ten times. V usage is TRBV5-6 and J usage is TRBJ2-7, with 10 nucleotides matching TRBD1. The CDR3 length is 12 residues. The trim removed 6 bases at V and 5 bases at J, leaving 2 bases unmatched. Germline V CDR1 and CDR2: SGHDT, YYEEEE. CDR3 sequence: CASTGTGDEQYF. The CDR3 DNA follows: TGTGCCAGCACCGGGACAGGGGACGAGCAGTACTTC.

The CDR3, as DNA: TGCAGCGTCAACAGGGCCGAAGAGACCCAGTACTTC. Translating it yields CSVNRAEETQYF. The chain is built from TRBV29-1 and TRBJ2-5; D is perhaps TRBD1 (6 bases). V lost 6 bases, J lost 3 bases, and 11 bases lay in between. This CDR3 is built from 12 residues. CDR1 is SQVTM, CDR2 ANQGSEA, per germline.

The chain uses TRBV29-1 and TRBJ2-7; 7 bases fit TRBD1. This CDR3 contains 12 residues. Trimming cost V 6 bases and J 3 bases; bases outside gene matches: 5. Germline CDR1 reads SQVTM; CDR2 reads ANQGSEA. The CDR3 coding sequence is TGCAGCGTCGGAGGACAGGACTACGAGCAGTACTTC. Amino acids: CSVGGQDYEQYF.

The chain joins TRBV7-3 to TRBJ2-1, with unresolved D. The CDR3 runs to 18 residues. V was clipped by 5 bases and J by 0 bases, with 20 bases between them. Germline CDR1 reads SGHTA; CDR2 reads FQGTGA. The CDR3 DNA reads TGTGCCAGCAGCGGCCTATCCAGGAATTCCAGCTCCTACAATGAGCAGTTCTTC. Translated: CASSGLSRNSSSYNEQFF.

This clone has more than one count but fewer than ten. V usage is TRBV2 and J usage is TRBJ2-1, with TRBD1 as a possible D gene (6 bases). The CDR3 extends over 13 amino acids. Trimming pared 7 bases from V and 3 bases from J, leaving 10 bases between. Germline V lookup: CDR1 SNHLY, CDR2 FYNNEI. CDR3: CASKQGIYNEQFF. CDR3 coding DNA: TGTGCCAGCAAACAGGGTATCTACAATGAGCAGTTCTTC.

The genes are TRBV28 and TRBJ2-1; 8 bases map to TRBD2. Trimming took 11 bases from V and 0 from J; bases not matched to a gene: 9. Germline-derived CDR1 and CDR2 are MDHEN and SYDVKM. This CDR3 is 15 amino acids long. This CDR3 reads CASYRGRSSYNEQFF. In DNA, the CDR3 is TGTGCCTCCTATCGCGGGAGGAGCTCCTACAATGAGCAGTTCTTC.

The rearrangement uses TRBV29-1 and TRBJ2-7; D unresolved. V was pared by 0 bases and J by 1 base, with 1 base between. CDR1 is SQVTM and CDR2 is ANQGSEA in the germline V gene. This CDR3 is 11 amino acids long. CDR3 nucleotide sequence: TGCAGCGTTGAAGAATCCTACGAGCAGTACTTC. Translated, it gives CSVEESYEQYF.

V and J are TRBV28 and TRBJ1-5; 7 positions agree with TRBD1. Germline values: CDR1 MDHEN, CDR2 SYDVKM. With V trimmed by 5 bases and J by 5 bases, 12 bases remained unmatched. This CDR3 is 16 amino acids long. The DNA of the CDR3 is TGTGCCAGCAGTCCACCCGGGCAGGGGGTTCATCAGCCCCAGCATTTT. Its translation is CASSPPGQGVHQPQHF. Complete variable domain (other parts from reference TRBV28 and TRBJ1-5): DVKVTQSSRYLVKRTGEKVFLECVQDMDHENMFWYRQDPGLGLRLIYFSYDVKMKEKGDIPEGYSVSREKKERFSLILESASTNQTSMYLCASSPPGQGVHQPQHFGDGTRLSIL.

This clone has just a few counts. Germline and junction disagree at one end, which may indicate a read error. V gene TRBV7-7 combines with J gene TRBJ2-7; no clear D gene. The CDR3 sequence is 13 residues long. Germline values: CDR1 SSHAT, CDR2 FNYEAQ (reference sequence). The CDR3 DNA reads TGTGCTAGCAGCCCCTCGAGCTCCTACGAGCAGTACTTC. This gives the protein CASSPSSSYEQYF. The variable domain in full, with the rest retrieved from reference TRBV7-7 and TRBJ2-7, is GAGVSQSPRYKVTKRGQDVTLRCDPISSHATLYWYQQALGQGPEFLTYFNYEAQPDKSGLPSDRFSAERPEGSISTLTIQRTEQRDSAMYRCASSPSSSYEQYFGPGTRLTVT.